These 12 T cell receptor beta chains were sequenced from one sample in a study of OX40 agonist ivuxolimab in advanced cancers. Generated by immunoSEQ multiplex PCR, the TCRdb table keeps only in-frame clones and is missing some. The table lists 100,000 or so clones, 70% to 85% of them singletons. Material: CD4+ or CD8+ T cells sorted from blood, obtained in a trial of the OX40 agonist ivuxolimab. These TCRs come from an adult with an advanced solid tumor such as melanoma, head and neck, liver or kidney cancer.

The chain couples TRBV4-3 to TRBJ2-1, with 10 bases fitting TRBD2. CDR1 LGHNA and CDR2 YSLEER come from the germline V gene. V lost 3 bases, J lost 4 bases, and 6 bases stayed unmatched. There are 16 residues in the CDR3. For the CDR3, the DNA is TGCGCCAGCAGCCAGAGCGGGGGGGCCTTGTACAATGAGCAGTTCTTC. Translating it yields CASSQSGGALYNEQFF.

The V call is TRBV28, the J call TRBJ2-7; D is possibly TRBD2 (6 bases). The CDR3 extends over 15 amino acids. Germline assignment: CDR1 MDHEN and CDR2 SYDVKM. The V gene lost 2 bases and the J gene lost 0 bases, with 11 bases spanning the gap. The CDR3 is CASSLNPTSSYEQYF. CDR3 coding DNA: TGTGCCAGCAGTTTAAATCCGACTAGCTCCTACGAGCAGTACTTC.

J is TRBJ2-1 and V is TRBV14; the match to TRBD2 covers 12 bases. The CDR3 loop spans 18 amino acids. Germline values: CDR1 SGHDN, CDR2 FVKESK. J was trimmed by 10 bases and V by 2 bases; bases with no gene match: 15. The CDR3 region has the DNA TGTGCCAGCAGCCAAACGCCTCTAGCGGGGGGGCTAAGTGGGGAGCAGTTCTTC. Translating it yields CASSQTPLAGGLSGEQFF.

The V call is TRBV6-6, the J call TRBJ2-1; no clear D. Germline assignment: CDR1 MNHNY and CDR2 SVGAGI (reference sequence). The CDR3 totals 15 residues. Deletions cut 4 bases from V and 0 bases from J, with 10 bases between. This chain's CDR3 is CASSSPRGSYNEQFF. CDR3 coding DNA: TGTGCCAGCAGTTCCCCAAGAGGCTCCTACAATGAGCAGTTCTTC.

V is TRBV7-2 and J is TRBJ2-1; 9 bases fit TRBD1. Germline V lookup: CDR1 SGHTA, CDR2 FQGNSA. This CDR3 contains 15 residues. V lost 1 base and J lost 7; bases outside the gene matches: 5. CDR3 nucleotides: TGTGCCAGCAGCTTAGGTGGGACAGGGATTAATGAGCAGTTCTTC. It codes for CASSLGGTGINEQFF.

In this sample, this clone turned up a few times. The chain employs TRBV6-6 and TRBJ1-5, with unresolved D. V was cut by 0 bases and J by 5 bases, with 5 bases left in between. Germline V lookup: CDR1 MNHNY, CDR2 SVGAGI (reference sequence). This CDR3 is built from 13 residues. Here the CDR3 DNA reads TGTGCCAGCAGTTACTCCGGCGATCAGCCCCAGCATTTT. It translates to CASSYSGDQPQHF.

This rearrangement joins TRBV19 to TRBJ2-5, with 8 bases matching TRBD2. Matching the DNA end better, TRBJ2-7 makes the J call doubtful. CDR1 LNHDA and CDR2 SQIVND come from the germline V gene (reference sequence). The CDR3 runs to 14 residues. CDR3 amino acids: CASSRAGEVGEQYF. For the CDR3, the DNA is TGTGCCAGTAGTAGAGCGGGAGAAGTCGGCGAGCAGTACTTC.

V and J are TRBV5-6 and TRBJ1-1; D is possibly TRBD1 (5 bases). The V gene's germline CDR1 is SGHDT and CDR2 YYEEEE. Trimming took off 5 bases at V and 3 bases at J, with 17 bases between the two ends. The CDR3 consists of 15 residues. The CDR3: CASSGPDTGYTEAFF. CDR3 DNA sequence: TGTGCCAGCAGTGGGCCGGACACCGGATACACTGAAGCTTTCTTT.

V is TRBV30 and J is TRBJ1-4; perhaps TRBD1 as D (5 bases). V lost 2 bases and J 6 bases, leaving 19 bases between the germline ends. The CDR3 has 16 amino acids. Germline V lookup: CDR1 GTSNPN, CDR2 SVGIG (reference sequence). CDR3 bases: TGTGCCTGGAGTAAACCAAAGGGGAGTTGGTATGAAAAACTGTTTTTT. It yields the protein CAWSKPKGSWYEKLFF.

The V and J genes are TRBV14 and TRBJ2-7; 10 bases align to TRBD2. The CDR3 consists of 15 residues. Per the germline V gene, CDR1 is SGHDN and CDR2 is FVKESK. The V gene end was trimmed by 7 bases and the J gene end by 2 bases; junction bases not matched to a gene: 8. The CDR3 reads CASKPRAGGTYEQYF. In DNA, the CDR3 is TGTGCCAGCAAGCCCAGAGCGGGAGGGACCTACGAGCAGTACTTC. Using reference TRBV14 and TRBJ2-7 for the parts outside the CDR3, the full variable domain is EAGVTQFPSHSVIEKGQTVTLRCDPISGHDNLYWYRRVMGKEIKFLLHFVKESKQDESGMPNNRFLAERTGGTYSTLKVQPAELEDSGVYFCASKPRAGGTYEQYFGPGTRLTVT.

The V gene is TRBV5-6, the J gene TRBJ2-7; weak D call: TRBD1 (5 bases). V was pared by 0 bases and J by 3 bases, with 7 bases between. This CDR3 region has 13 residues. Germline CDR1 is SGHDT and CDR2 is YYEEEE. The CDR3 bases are TGTGCCAGCAGCTTGGCCGGACACTACGAGCAGTACTTC. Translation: CASSLAGHYEQYF.

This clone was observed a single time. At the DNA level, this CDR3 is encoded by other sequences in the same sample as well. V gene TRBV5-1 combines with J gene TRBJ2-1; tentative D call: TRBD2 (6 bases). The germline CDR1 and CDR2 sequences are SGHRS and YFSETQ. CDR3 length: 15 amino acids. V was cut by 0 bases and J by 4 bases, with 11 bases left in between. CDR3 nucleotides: TGCGCCAGCAGCTTGGCGAGCGGGCTATACAATGAGCAGTTCTTC. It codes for CASSLASGLYNEQFF.